Listed here are 19 T cell receptor beta chains from one sample, sequenced in a study of blood T cell dynamics during melanoma immunotherapy. As for time point: pre-treatment baseline. Sequenced by immunoSEQ multiplex PCR; TCRdb stores in-frame clones only, minus some. The data show 13,000 or so clones, over 85% seen once. Specimen: blood, collected from a patient treated with checkpoint blockade. All receptors derive from a human donor with melanoma.

This clone has a single count. The chain couples TRBV19 to TRBJ2-1; possible D gene TRBD2, 6 bases. V was shortened by 3 bases and J by 4 bases, with 16 bases between the two germline ends. Looked up from germline, CDR1 is LNHDA and CDR2 is SQIVND (reference sequence). CDR3 length equals 16 residues. CDR3 in amino acids: CASSMWEARRYNEQFF. The CDR3 DNA sequence: TGTGCCAGTAGTATGTGGGAGGCCCGGCGGTACAATGAGCAGTTCTTC.

The rearrangement links TRBV27 to TRBJ1-2; TRBD1 aligns across 12 bases. The CDR3 is 17 amino acids. With 2 bases clipped from V and 4 bases from J, the junction kept 8 bases outside the gene matches. CDR1 and CDR2 from the germline V gene are MNHEY and SMNVEV (reference sequence). CDR3 nucleotide sequence: TGTGCCAGCAGTTTAGGGGGACAGGGGGCGCGCGGCTATGGCTACACCTTC. It codes for CASSLGGQGARGYGYTF.

The chain uses TRBV11-1 and TRBJ1-1, with D possibly being TRBD1 (6 bases). In germline, CDR1 is SGHAT, CDR2 FQDESV (reference sequence). This CDR3 comprises 14 residues. V was clipped by 1 base and J by 4 bases, with 10 bases between them. This CDR3 is CASSLVQGGTEAFF. For the CDR3, the DNA is TGTGCCAGCAGCTTAGTACAGGGAGGCACTGAAGCTTTCTTT.

The rearrangement uses TRBV6-1 and TRBJ2-4; 8 bases match TRBD1. This CDR3 has 14 amino acids. Germline loops: CDR1 MNHNS, CDR2 SASEGT. With V trimmed by 5 bases and J by 7 bases, 7 bases remained unmatched. CDR3 coding DNA: TGTGCCAGCAGTCCGGGACAGGAGGGGAACATTCAGTACTTC. This sequence encodes CASSPGQEGNIQYF.

V and J are TRBV7-9 and TRBJ2-5, with D possibly matching TRBD2 (5 bases). The CDR3 is 17 amino acids. V shed 3 bases and J shed 7 bases, with 24 bases lying between them. Germline V lookup: CDR1 SEHNR, CDR2 FQNEAQ (reference sequence). CDR3 sequence reads: CASSFADLRVGVGTQYF. CDR3 nucleotides: TGTGCCAGCAGCTTCGCCGACCTACGAGTCGGGGTGGGGACCCAGTACTTC.

The chain recombines TRBV7-3 with TRBJ2-1; the match to TRBD1 covers 9 bases. Germline CDR1 is SGHTA and CDR2 is FQGTGA. CDR3 length equals 16 residues. Trimming removed 2 bases from V and 1 base from J; junction bases left unmatched: 3. The CDR3 DNA follows: TGTGCCAGCAGCTTATTCGGGACAGGGTCCTACAATGAGCAGTTCTTC. It is translated as CASSLFGTGSYNEQFF.

This clone has only a few counts. The chain links TRBV7-2 to TRBJ2-7; 7 bases match TRBD1. Losses at the gene ends were 0 bases for V and 4 bases for J; bases not matched to a gene: 3. CDR3 size: 14 residues. Germline V lookup: CDR1 SGHTA, CDR2 FQGNSA. The CDR3 region has the DNA TGTGCCAGCAGCTTAGCCTACAGGGGATACGAGCAGTACTTC. Amino acids: CASSLAYRGYEQYF.

Only one count was recorded for this clone. The chain recombines TRBV18 with TRBJ2-2; D uncertain. This CDR3 spans 13 amino acids. CDR1 and CDR2 from the germline V gene are KGHSH and LQKENI. Trimming stripped 4 bases from V and 7 bases from J, with 10 bases between. The CDR3 DNA reads TGTGCCAGCTCACAAGAGGCAGGCGGGGAGCTGTTTTTT. It yields the protein CASSQEAGGELFF.

This clone was recorded once. This sequence joins TRBV5-6 and TRBJ2-7, with 13 bases matching TRBD2. V trimming: 4 bases; J trimming: 0 bases; junction bases outside the gene matches: 7. The germline CDR1 and CDR2 sequences are SGHDT and YYEEEE. The CDR3 spans 17 residues. The CDR3 region is CASSPGLAGRYSYEQYF. The CDR3 nucleotides are TGTGCCAGCAGCCCGGGACTAGCGGGGCGCTACTCCTACGAGCAGTACTTC.

J is TRBJ2-1 and V is TRBV7-2; the D is unclear. The CDR3 has 11 residues. Germline CDR1 reads SGHTA; CDR2 reads FQGNSA. V shed 3 bases and J shed 3 bases, with 0 bases lying between them. The CDR3 region is CASSFYNEQFF. The CDR3 bases are TGTGCCAGCAGCTTCTACAATGAGCAGTTCTTC.

The J gene is TRBJ1-5, the V gene TRBV6-1; D ambiguous. Between the trimmed V and J ends, which lost 8 bases and 0 bases, there was a span of 11 bases. CDR1 MNHNS and CDR2 SASEGT come from the germline V gene. The CDR3 is 14 amino acids. CDR3 sequence reads: CASCLFYSNQPQHF. The CDR3 DNA is TGTGCCAGCTGCCTATTTTATAGCAATCAGCCCCAGCATTTT.

This chain uses TRBV2 with TRBJ2-5, with 7 bases fitting TRBD2. The CDR3 spans 14 residues. After removal of 7 bases from V and 2 bases from J, the junction contained 7 bases not matched to a gene. CDR1 and CDR2 (germline): SNHLY, FYNNEI. CDR3 bases: TGTGCCAGCAAGTTGCGGGAGTGGCAAGAGACCCAGTACTTC. Translated: CASKLREWQETQYF.

J is TRBJ2-7 and V is TRBV6-1; no clear D gene. The CDR3 sequence is 13 residues long. The germline V gene has CDR1 MNHNS and CDR2 SASEGT. Trimming removed 4 bases at V and 0 bases at J, with 7 bases between. CDR3 sequence reads: CASSGQPSYEQYF. CDR3 DNA: TGTGCCAGCAGTGGGCAGCCCTCCTACGAGCAGTACTTC.

V and J are TRBV11-2 and TRBJ1-2; TRBD1 matches at 9 bases. Germline V gene data show CDR1 as SGHAT and CDR2 as FQNNGV. CDR3 length: 13 amino acids. V gave up 5 bases and J gave up 7 bases; unmatched junction bases: 5. The CDR3 region has the DNA TGTGCCAGCAGCGCCGGGACAGGGTTTGGCTACACCTTC. Protein sequence: CASSAGTGFGYTF. Variable domain in full (rest from reference TRBV11-2 and TRBJ1-2): EAGVAQSPRYKIIEKRQSVAFWCNPISGHATLYWYQQILGQGPKLLIQFQNNGVVDDSQLPKDRFSAERLKGVDSTLKIQPAKLEDSAVYLCASSAGTGFGYTFGSGTRLTVV.

The chain links TRBV6-5 to TRBJ1-1; no definite D call. V gave up 0 bases and J gave up 11 bases, with 13 bases separating them. This CDR3 spans 13 amino acids. The germline CDR1 and CDR2 sequences are MNHEY and SVGAGI. CDR3 nucleotide sequence: TGTGCCAGCAGTTACTCTGATGGGGTAGGGGCTTTCTTT. Protein product: CASSYSDGVGAFF.

This clone was observed once. The rearrangement links TRBV30 to TRBJ1-3; no reliable D call. Trimming removed 5 bases at V and 1 base at J, with 12 bases between. Germline-derived CDR1 and CDR2 are GTSNPN and SVGIG (reference sequence). There are 14 residues in the CDR3. CDR3 in amino acids: CAWAPWDSGNTIYF. Here the CDR3 DNA reads TGTGCCTGGGCCCCGTGGGATTCTGGAAACACCATATATTTT.

The chain joins TRBV6-4 to TRBJ1-1; D not resolved. Germline V gives CDR1 MRHNA, CDR2 SNTAGT. Trimming cost V 4 bases and J 3 bases, with 9 bases left between them. This CDR3 is 13 amino acids long. The CDR3 DNA reads as TGTGCCAGCAGTGTCCGTAGAGACACTGAAGCTTTCTTT. Translation: CASSVRRDTEAFF.

V gene TRBV7-9 combines with J gene TRBJ1-2; D remains unclear. V gave up 10 bases and J gave up 0 bases, with 6 bases separating them. The CDR3 has 11 residues. Germline V gives CDR1 SEHNR, CDR2 FQNEAQ (reference sequence). CDR3 region: CATAANYGYTF. The CDR3 bases are TGTGCCACAGCGGCTAACTATGGCTACACCTTC.

The V call is TRBV25-1, the J call TRBJ2-5; D is perhaps TRBD2 (5 bases). The CDR3 runs 14 residues. Germline V gene sequence: CDR1 MGHDK, CDR2 SYGVNS. Trimming took off 7 bases at V and 2 bases at J, with 14 bases between the two ends. In DNA form, the CDR3 reads TGTGCCAGCACCTTGCTAGCCGTTCAAGAGACCCAGTACTTC. It yields the protein CASTLLAVQETQYF. Filled out from reference TRBV25-1 and TRBJ2-5, the complete variable domain reads EADIYQTPRYLVIGTGKKITLECSQTMGHDKMYWYQQDPGMELHLIHYSYGVNSTEKGDLSSESTVSRIRTEHFPLTLESARPSHTSQYLCASTLLAVQETQYFGPGTRLLVL.